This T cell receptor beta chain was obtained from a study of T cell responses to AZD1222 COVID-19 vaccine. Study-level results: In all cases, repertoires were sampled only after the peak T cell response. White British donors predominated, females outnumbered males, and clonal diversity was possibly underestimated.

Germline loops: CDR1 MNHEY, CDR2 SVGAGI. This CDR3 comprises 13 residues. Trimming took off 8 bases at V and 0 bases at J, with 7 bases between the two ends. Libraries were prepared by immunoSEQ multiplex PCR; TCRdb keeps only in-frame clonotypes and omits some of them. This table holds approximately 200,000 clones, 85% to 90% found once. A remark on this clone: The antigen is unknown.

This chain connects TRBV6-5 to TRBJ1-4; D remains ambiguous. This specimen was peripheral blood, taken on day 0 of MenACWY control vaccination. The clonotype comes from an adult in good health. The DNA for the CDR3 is TGTGCCAGCCACTATGCAACTAATGAAAAACTGTTTTTT. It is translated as CASHYATNEKLFF.